This record concerns one T cell receptor beta chain sequence. CDR1 PRHDT and CDR2 FYEKMQ come from the germline V gene (reference sequence). V was pared by 8 bases and J by 2 bases, with 4 bases of the junction left unmatched. The length of the CDR3 is 13 residues. Sequencing used immunoSEQ multiplex PCR; TCRdb keeps in-frame clones, though not all of them. The sample lists over 60,000 clones, roughly 93% occurring once. The sample comes from a study of technical replicates of blood from four donors. V and J are TRBV13 and TRBJ1-1; the match to TRBD1 covers 8 bases. The sample consisted of T cells isolated from PBMCs. The clonotype comes from a human donor in good health. CDR3 region: CASAGTGNTEAFF. The CDR3 DNA is TGTGCCAGCGCCGGGACAGGTAACACTGAAGCTTTCTTT.